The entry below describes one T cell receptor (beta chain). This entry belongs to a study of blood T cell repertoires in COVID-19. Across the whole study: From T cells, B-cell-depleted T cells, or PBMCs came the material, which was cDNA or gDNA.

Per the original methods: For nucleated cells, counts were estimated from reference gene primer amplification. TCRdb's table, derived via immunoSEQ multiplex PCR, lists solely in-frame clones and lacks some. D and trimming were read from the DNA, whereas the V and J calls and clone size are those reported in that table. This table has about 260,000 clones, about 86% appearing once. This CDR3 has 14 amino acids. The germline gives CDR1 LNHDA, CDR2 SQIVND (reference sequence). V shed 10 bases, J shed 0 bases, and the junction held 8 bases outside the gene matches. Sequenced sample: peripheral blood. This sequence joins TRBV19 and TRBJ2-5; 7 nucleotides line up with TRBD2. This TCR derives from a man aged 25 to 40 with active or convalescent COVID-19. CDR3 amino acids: CATRGDAYQETQYF. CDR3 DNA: TGTGCCACACGGGGGGACGCGTACCAAGAGACCCAGTACTTC.